This TCR beta chain is from a study of spatial heterogeneity in lung cancer. About the study: In cases with available follow-up PBMC samples, these were sequenced at a median of about two years after resection.

This clonotype was observed a handful of times. Its antigen is not known. Study-wide points: Ubiquitous expanded tumor TCRs surfaced in blood more at resection than they did at follow-up.

Germline V gene lookup returns CDR1 SGHDT and CDR2 YYEEEE. The length of the CDR3 is 16 residues. V was clipped by 5 bases and J by 0 bases; unmatched bases: 8. The time point here: blood at routine non-recurrence follow-up after resection. From tumor, nontumor lung or frozen PBMC, whole RNA was taken unsorted for sequencing. One entry per CDR3 protein results from TCRdb running MiXCR on the 5' RACE reads. The sample consists of fewer than 150,000 distinct CDR3 sequences, more than 10% of them appearing once. The genes are TRBV5-6 and TRBJ2-1; 7 nucleotides match TRBD2. The sequence derives from a female donor with early-stage non-small cell lung cancer. Sequenced here: PBMCs, sampled at follow-up. The CDR3 loop reads CASRKRGGSSYNEQFF. CDR3 bases: TGTGCCAGCAGAAAACGCGGGGGAAGCTCCTACAATGAGCAGTTCTTC.